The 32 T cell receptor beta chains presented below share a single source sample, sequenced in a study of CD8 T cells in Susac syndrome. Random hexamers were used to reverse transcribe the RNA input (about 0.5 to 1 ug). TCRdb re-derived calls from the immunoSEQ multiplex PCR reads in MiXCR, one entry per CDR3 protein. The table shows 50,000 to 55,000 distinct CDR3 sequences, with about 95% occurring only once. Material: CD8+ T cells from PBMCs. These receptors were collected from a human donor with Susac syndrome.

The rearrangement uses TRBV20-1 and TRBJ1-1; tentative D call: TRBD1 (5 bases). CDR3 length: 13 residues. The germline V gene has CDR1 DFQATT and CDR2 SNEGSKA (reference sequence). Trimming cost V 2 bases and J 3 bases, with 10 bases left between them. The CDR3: CSARRQGHTEAFF. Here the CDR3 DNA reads TGCAGTGCTAGACGGCAGGGACACACTGAAGCTTTCTTT.

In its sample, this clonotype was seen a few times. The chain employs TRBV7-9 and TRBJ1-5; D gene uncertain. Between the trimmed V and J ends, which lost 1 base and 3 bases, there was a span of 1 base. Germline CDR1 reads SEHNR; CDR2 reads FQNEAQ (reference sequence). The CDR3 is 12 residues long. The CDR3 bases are TGTGCCAGCAGCTTAGACAATCAGCCCCAGCATTTT. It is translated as CASSLDNQPQHF.

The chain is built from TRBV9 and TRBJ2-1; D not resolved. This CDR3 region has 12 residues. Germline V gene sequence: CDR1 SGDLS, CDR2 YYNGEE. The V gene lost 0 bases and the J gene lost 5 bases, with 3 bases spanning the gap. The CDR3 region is CASSVANNEQFF. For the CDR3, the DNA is TGTGCCAGCAGCGTAGCCAACAATGAGCAGTTCTTC.

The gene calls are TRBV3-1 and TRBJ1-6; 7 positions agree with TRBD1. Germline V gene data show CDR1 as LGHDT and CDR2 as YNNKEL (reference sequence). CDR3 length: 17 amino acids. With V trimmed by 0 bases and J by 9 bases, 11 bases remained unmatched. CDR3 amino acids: CASSQEGDRVGRSPLHF. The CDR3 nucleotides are TGTGCCAGCAGCCAAGAAGGTGACAGGGTAGGGCGTTCACCCCTCCACTTT.

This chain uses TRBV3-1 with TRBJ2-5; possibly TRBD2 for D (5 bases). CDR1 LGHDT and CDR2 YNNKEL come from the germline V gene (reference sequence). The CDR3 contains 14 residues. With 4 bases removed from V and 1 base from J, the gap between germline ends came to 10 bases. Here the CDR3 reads CASSRKRLQETQYF. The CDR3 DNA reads TGTGCCAGCAGCCGAAAGCGGCTCCAAGAGACCCAGTACTTC.

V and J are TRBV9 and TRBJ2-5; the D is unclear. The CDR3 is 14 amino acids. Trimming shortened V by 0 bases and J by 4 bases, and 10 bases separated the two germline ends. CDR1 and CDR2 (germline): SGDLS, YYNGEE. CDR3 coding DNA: TGTGCCAGCAGCGTAGCCGTGGAATCAGAGACCCAGTACTTC. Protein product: CASSVAVESETQYF.

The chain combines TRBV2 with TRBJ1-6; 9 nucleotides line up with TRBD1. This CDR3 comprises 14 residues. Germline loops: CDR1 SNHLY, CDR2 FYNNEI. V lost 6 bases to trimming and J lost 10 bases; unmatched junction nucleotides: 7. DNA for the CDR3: TGTGCCAGCAGACCCGGGACAGGGAACTCACCCCTCCACTTT. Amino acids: CASRPGTGNSPLHF.

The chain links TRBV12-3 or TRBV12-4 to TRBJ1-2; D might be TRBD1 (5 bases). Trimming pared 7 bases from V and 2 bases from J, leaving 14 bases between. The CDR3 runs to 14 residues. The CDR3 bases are TGTGCCAGCATTAGAGGGAGGGGCAACTATGGCTACACCTTC. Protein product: CASIRGRGNYGYTF.

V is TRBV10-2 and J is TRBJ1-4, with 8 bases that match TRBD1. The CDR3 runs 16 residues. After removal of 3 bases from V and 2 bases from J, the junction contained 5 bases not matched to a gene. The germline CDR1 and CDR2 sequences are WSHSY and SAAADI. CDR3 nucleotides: TGCGCCAGCAGTGAAGACAGGGGCTGGACTAATGAAAAACTGTTTTTT. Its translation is CASSEDRGWTNEKLFF.

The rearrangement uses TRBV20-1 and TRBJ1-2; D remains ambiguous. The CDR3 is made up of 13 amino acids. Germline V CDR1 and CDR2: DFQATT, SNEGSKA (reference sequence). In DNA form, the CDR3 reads TGCATTACCTTAGACGCAGCTAACTATGGCTACACCTTC. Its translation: CITLDAANYGYTF.

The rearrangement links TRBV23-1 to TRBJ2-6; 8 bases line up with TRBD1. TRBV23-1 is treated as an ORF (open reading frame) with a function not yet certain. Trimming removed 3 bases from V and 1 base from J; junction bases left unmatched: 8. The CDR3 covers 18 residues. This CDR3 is CASSHSGTGGSGANVLTF. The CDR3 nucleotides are TGCGCCAGCAGTCATTCCGGGACAGGAGGATCTGGGGCCAACGTCCTGACTTTC.

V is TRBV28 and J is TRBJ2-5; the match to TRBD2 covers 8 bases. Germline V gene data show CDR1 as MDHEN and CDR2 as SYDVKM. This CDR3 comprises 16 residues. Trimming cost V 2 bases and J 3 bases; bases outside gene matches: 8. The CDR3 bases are TGTGCCAGCAGTTTAAGTTGGCGGGGGGCGGAAGAGACCCAGTACTTC. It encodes CASSLSWRGAEETQYF.

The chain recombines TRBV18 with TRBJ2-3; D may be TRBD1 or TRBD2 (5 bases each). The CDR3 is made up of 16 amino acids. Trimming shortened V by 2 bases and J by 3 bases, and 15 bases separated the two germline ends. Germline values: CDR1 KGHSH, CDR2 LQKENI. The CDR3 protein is CASSPSVGRATDTQYF. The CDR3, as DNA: TGTGCCAGCTCACCAAGTGTGGGGCGGGCAACAGATACGCAGTATTTT.

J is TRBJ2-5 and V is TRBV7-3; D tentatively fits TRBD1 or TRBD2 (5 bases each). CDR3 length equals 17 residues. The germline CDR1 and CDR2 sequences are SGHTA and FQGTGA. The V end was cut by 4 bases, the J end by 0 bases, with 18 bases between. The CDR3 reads CASSSQRGPGNQETQYF. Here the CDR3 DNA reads TGTGCCAGCAGCTCGCAAAGGGGACCTGGAAACCAAGAGACCCAGTACTTC. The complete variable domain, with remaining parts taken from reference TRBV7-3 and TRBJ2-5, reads GAGVSQTPSNKVTEKGKYVELRCDPISGHTALYWYRQSLGQGPEFLIYFQGTGAADDSGLPNDRFFAVRPEGSVSTLKIQRTERGDSAVYLCASSSQRGPGNQETQYFGPGTRLLVL.

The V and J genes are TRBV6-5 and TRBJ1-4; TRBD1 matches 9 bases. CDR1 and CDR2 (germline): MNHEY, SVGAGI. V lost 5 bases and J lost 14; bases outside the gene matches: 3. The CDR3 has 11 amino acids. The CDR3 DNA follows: TGTGCCAGCAGTCCCGGACAGGGGCTGTTTTTT. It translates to CASSPGQGLFF.

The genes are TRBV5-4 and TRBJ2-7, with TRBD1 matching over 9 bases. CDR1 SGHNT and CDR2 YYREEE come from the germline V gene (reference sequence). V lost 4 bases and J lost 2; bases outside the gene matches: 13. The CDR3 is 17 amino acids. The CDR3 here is CASSPGTRQGDPYEQYF. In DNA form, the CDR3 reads TGTGCCAGCAGCCCTGGGACCCGACAGGGGGACCCCTACGAGCAGTACTTC. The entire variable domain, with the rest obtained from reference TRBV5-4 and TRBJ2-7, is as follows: ETGVTQSPTHLIKTRGQQVTLRCSSQSGHNTVSWYQQALGQGPQFIFQYYREEENGRGNFPPRFSGLQFPNYSSELNVNALELDDSALYLCASSPGTRQGDPYEQYFGPGTRLTVT.

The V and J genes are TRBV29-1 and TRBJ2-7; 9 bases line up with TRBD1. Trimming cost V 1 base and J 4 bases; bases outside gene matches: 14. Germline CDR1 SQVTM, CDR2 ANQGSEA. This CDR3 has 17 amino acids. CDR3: CSVEVAPLQGASYEQYF. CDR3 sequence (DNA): TGCAGCGTTGAAGTGGCCCCATTACAGGGGGCGAGTTACGAGCAGTACTTC.

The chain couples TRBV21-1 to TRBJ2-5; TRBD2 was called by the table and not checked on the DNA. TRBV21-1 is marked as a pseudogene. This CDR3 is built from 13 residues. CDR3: CASSKSRGETQYF. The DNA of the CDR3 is TGTGCCAGCAGCAAAAGCCGAGGGGAGACCCAGTACTTC.

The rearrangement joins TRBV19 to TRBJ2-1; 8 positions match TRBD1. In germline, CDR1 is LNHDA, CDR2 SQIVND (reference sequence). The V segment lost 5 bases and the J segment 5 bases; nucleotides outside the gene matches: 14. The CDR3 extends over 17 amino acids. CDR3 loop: CASSWTGPAGLHNEQFF. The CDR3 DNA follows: TGTGCCAGTAGTTGGACAGGGCCGGCCGGACTTCACAATGAGCAGTTCTTC.

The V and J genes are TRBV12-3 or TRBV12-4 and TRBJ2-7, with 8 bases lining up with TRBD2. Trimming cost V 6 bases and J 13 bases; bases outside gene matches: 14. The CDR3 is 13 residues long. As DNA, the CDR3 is TGTGCCAGCAGCCGGGGGGGGTTTCCCTATGCTTACTTC. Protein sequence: CASSRGGFPYAYF.

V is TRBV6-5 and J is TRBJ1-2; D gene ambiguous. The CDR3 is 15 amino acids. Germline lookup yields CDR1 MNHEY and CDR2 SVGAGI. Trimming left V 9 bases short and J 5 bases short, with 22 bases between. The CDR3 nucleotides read TGTGCCAGTCGCGAATCTAGAGGGTTGAGGTATGGCTACACCTTC. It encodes CASRESRGLRYGYTF.

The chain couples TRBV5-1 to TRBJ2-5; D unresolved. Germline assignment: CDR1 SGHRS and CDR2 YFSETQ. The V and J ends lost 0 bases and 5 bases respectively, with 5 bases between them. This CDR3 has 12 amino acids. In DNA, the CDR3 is TGCGCCAGCAGCTTGGAGGTGGAGACCCAGTACTTC. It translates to CASSLEVETQYF.

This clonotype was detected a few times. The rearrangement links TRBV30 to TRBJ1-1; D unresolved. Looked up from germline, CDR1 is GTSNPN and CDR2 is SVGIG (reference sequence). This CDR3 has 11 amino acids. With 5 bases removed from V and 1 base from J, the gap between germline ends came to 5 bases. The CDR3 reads CAWGRNTEAFF. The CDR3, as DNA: TGTGCCTGGGGTCGGAACACTGAAGCTTTCTTT.

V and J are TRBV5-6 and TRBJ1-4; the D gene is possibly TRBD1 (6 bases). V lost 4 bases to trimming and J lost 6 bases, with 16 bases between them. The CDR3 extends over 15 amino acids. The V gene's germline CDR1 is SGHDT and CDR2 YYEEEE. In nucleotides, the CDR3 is TGTGCCAGCAGCCCGTGGGGGGGCACGGATGAAAAACTGTTTTTT. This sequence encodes CASSPWGGTDEKLFF. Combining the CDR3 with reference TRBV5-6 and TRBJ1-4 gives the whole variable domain DAGVTQSPTHLIKTRGQQVTLRCSPKSGHDTVSWYQQALGQGPQFIFQYYEEEERQRGNFPDRFSGHQFPNYSSELNVNALLLGDSALYLCASSPWGGTDEKLFFGSGTQLSVL.

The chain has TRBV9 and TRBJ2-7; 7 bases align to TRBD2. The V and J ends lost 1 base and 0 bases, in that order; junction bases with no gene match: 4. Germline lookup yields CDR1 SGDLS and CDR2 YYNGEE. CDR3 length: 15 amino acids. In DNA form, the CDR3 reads TGTGCCAGCAGCGTATACAGCGGGGCCTCCTACGAGCAGTACTTC. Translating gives CASSVYSGASYEQYF.

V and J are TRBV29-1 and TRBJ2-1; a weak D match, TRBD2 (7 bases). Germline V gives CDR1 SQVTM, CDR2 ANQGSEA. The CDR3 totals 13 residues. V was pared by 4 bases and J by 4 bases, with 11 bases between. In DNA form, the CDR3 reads TGCAGCGTTGGACGGGGGGCTTACAATGAGCAGTTCTTC. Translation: CSVGRGAYNEQFF.

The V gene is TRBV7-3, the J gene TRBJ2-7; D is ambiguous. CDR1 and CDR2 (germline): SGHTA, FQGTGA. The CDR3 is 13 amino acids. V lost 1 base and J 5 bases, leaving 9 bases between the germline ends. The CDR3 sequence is CASSLRSGDEQYF. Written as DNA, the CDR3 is TGTGCCAGCAGCTTAAGATCCGGAGACGAGCAGTACTTC.

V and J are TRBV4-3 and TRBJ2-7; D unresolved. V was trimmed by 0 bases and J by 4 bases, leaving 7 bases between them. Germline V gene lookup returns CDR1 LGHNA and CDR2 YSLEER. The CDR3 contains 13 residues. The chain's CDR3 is CASSQDLWYEQYF. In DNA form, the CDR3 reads TGCGCCAGCAGCCAAGATCTTTGGTACGAGCAGTACTTC.

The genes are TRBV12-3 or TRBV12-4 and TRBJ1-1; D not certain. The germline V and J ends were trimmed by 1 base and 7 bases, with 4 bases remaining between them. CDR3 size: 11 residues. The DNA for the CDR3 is TGTGCCAGCAGTTTAGAGGTTGAAGCTTTCTTT. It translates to CASSLEVEAFF.

The CDR3 loop reads CASSAKMTGSQPQHF. CDR3 DNA: TGTGCCAGCAGTGCCAAAATGACAGGGTCCCAGCCCCAGCATTTT. This chain links TRBV2 with TRBJ1-5, with 7 bases that match TRBD1. Per the germline V gene, CDR1 is SNHLY and CDR2 is FYNNEI. CDR3 size: 15 residues. V was pared by 4 bases and J by 7 bases, with 10 bases of the junction left unmatched.

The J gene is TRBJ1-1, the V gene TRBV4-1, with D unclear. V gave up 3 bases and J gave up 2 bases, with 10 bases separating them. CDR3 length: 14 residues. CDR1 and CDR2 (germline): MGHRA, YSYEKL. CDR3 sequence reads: CASSQEGDNTEAFF. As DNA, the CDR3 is TGCGCCAGCAGCCAGGAAGGAGATAACACTGAAGCTTTCTTT.

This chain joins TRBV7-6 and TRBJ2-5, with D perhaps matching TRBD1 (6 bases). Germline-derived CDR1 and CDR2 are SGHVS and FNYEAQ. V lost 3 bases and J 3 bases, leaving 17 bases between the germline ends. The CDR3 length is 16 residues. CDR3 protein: CASSFLRPGAKETQYF. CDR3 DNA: TGTGCCAGCAGCTTTTTAAGACCAGGGGCAAAAGAGACCCAGTACTTC.